This TCR beta chain comes out of a study of cytomegalovirus exposure and HLA in healthy donors. Study results and caveats: TCR beta sequences reportedly predicted the HLA-A and HLA-B alleles of most subjects accurately. In an earlier analysis, most TCR beta V segments were productive about 87% or about 30% of the time. Rarity marked most TCR sequences, yet some public TCRs occurred in many donors.

This CDR3 region has 15 residues. CDR1 SGHVS and CDR2 FNYEAQ come from the germline V gene. V dropped 3 bases and J dropped 5; count of bases not matched to a gene: 9. With regard to this clone: Its antigen is not identified.

The primer mix had 60 Vbeta and 13 Jbeta primers. Assay used: immunoSEQ multiplex PCR; TCRdb lists only in-frame clones, some missing. The sample comprises 120,000 to 150,000 clones, 66% of which are singletons, and over 5% rests with the top ten. The material sequenced was PBMCs. The chain carries TRBV7-6 and TRBJ2-7, with 8 bases that match TRBD1. The TCR originated in a woman aged 60-75 years in good health and CMV-seronegative. CDR3 sequence: CASSFRDRPFDEQYF. Here the CDR3 DNA reads TGTGCCAGCAGCTTTCGGGACAGGCCTTTTGACGAGCAGTACTTC.